The TCR beta chain under discussion was sequenced for a study of T cells in localized non-small cell lung cancer. Libraries were prepared by immunoSEQ multiplex PCR; TCRdb keeps only in-frame clonotypes and omits some of them. The table records under 75,000 clones, 80% to 90% of them present only once. The CDR3 sequence is 14 residues long. Between the trimmed V and J ends, which lost 4 bases and 0 bases, there was a span of 9 bases. Germline V gene lookup returns CDR1 SGHTS and CDR2 YDEGEE. Study-wide findings and caveats: Investigators sequenced only a single tumor region, leaving heterogeneity possible.

For this clone: Its target is not known.

The genes are TRBV5-8 and TRBJ2-3; perhaps TRBD1 as D (5 bases). The clonotype was recovered from a male donor aged 60 or over with stage III squamous cell lung carcinoma. The source material was peripheral blood, sampled before any cancer treatment. CDR3 DNA: TGTGCCAGCAGCCGTCACAGGAGCACAGATACGCAGTATTTT. Translated, it gives CASSRHRSTDTQYF.